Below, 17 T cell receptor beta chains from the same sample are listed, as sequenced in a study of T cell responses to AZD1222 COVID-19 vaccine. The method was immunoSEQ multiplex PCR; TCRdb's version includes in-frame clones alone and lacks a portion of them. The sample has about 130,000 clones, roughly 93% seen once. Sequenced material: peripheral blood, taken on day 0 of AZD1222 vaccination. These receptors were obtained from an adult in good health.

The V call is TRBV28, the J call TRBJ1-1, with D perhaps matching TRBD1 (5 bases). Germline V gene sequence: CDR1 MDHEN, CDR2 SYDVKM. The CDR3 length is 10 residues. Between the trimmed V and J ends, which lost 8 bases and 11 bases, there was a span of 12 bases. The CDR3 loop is CASWGPGAFF. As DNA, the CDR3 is TGTGCCAGCTGGGGCCCAGGTGCTTTCTTT.

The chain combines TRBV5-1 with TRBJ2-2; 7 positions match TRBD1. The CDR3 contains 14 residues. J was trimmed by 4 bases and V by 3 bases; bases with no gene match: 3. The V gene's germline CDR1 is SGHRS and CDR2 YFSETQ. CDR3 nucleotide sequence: TGCGCCAGCAGCTACTACAGGGGCACCGGGGAGCTGTTTTTT. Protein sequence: CASSYYRGTGELFF.

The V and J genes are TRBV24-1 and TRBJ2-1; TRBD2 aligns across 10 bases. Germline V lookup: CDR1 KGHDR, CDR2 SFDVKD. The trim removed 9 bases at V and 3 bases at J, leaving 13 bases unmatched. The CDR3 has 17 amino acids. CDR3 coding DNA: TGTGCCACCGCGGCTAGCGGGAGAATCTTGAGCTACAATGAGCAGTTCTTC. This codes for CATAASGRILSYNEQFF.

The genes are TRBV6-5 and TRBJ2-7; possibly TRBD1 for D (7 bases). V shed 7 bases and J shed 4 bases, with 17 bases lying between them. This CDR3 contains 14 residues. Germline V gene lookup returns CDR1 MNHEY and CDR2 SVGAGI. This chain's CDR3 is CASTAGGNPYEQYF. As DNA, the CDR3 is TGTGCCAGCACCGCAGGGGGGAACCCGTACGAGCAGTACTTC.

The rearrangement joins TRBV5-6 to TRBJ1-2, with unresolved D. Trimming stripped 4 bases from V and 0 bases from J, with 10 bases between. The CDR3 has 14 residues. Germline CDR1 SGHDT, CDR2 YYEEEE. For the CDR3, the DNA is TGTGCCAGCAGCCCCCGATGGACTAACTATGGCTACACCTTC. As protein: CASSPRWTNYGYTF.

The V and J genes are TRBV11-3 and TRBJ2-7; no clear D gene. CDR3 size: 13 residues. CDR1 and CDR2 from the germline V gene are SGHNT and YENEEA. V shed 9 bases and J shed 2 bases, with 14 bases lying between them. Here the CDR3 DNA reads TGTGCCAGACCCCCCCTCGCAGCCTACGAGCAGTACTTC. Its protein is CARPPLAAYEQYF.

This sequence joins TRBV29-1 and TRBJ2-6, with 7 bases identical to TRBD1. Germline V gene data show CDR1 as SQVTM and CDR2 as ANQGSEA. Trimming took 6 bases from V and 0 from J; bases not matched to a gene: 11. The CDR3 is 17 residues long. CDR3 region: CSVLGDSRSSGANVLTF. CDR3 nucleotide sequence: TGCAGCGTGCTAGGGGACAGTCGATCCTCTGGGGCCAACGTCCTGACTTTC. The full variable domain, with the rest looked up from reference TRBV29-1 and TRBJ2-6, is SAVISQKPSRDICQRGTSLTIQCQVDSQVTMMFWYRQQPGQSLTLIATANQGSEATYESGFVIDKFPISRPNLTFSTLTVSNMSPEDSSIYLCSVLGDSRSSGANVLTFGAGSRLTVL.

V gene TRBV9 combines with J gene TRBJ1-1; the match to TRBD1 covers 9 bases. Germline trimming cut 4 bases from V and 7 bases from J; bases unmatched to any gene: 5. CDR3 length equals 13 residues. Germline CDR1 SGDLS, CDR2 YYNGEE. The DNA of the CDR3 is TGTGCCAGCAGCAAGGGACAGGGTATTGAAGCTTTCTTT. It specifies CASSKGQGIEAFF.

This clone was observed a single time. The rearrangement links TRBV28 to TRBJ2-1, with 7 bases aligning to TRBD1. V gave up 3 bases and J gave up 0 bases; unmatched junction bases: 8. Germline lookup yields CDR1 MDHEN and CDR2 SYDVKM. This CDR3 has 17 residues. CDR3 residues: CASSFLGTAFSYNEQFF. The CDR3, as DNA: TGTGCCAGCAGTTTTCTCGGGACAGCTTTCTCCTACAATGAGCAGTTCTTC.

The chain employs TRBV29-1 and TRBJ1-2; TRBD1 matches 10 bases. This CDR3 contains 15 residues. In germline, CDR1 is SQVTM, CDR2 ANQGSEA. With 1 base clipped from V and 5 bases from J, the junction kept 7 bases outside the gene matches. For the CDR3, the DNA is TGCAGCGTTGAAGGGGGGGGACAGGGGACTTATGGCTACACCTTC. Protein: CSVEGGGQGTYGYTF.

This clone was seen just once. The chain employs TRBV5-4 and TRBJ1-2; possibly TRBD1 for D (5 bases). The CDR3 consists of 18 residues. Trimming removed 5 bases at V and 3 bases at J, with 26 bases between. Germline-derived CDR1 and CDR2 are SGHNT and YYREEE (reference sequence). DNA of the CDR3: TGTGCCAGCAGGAGGAGCGGGGGTATAACCCTTCAAGACTATGGCTACACCTTC. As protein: CASRRSGGITLQDYGYTF.

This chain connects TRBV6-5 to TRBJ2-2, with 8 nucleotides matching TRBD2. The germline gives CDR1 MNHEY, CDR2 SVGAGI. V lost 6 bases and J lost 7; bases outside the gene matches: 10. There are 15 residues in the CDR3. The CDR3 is CASRAPGLVDGELFF. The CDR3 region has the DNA TGTGCCAGCAGGGCTCCGGGACTAGTCGACGGGGAGCTGTTTTTT.

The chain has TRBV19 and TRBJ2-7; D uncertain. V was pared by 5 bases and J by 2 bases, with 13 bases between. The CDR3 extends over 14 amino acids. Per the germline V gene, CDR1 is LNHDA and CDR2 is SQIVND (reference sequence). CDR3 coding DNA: TGTGCCAGTAGTCCCACCGGGCACGCCTACGAGCAGTACTTC. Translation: CASSPTGHAYEQYF.

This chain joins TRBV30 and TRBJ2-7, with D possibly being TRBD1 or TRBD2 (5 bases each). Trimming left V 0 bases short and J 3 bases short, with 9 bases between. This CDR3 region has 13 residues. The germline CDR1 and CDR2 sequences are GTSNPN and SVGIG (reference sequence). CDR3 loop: CAWSVGTHYEQYF. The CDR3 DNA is TGTGCCTGGAGTGTTGGGACCCACTACGAGCAGTACTTC.

The CDR3 reads CASSPLLGTATSGANVLTF. CDR3 DNA sequence: TGTGCCAGCAGTCCCCTTCTTGGTACAGCGACCTCTGGGGCCAACGTCCTGACTTTC. The rearrangement links TRBV27 to TRBJ2-6; D ambiguous. CDR1 is MNHEY and CDR2 is SMNVEV in the germline V gene (reference sequence). V was shortened by 5 bases and J by 0 bases, with 20 bases between the two germline ends. The CDR3 spans 19 residues. Looking up the rest from reference TRBV27 and TRBJ2-6 gives the full variable domain: EAQVTQNPRYLITVTGKKLTVTCSQNMNHEYMSWYRQDPGLGLRQIYYSMNVEVTDKGDVPEGYKVSRKEKRNFPLILESPSPNQTSLYFCASSPLLGTATSGANVLTFGAGSRLTVL.

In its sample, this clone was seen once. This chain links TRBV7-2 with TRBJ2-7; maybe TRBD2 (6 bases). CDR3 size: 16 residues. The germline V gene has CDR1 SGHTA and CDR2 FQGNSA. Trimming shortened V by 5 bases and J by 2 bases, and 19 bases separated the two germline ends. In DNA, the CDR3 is TGTGCCAGCAGCCGGACCCCTGGGGACTTGCCCTACGAGCAGTACTTC. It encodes CASSRTPGDLPYEQYF.

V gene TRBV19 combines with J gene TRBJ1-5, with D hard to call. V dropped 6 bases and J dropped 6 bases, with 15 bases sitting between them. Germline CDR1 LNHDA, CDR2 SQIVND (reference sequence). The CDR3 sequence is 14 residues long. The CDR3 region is CASSPSPQSQPQHF. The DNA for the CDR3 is TGTGCCAGTAGCCCCTCCCCGCAGAGTCAGCCCCAGCATTTT.